These 18 T cell receptor beta chains originate from one sample sequenced in a study of T-cell memory formation after mild COVID-19. TCRdb ran MiXCR on the 5' RACE reads and lists one entry per CDR3 protein. The sample holds more than 350,000 distinct CDR3 sequences, around 21% seen once. The sequenced sample was PBMCs or a T cell subset sorted from them (not recorded which). All receptors derive from an adult woman who had mild COVID-19 (a few samples of this study predate the infection). Cell type and time point are not known.

Details on this clonotype: The conserved final phenylalanine or tryptophan is absent from the CDR3, which likely points to a read error. V gene TRBV2 combines with J gene TRBJ2-7; D remains unclear. The CDR3 loop spans 15 amino acids. From germline, CDR1 is SNHLY and CDR2 FYNNEI. The CDR3 spells CASRVLSLGSYDQYL. DNA of the CDR3: TGTGCCAGCAGGGTCCTTAGCCTCGGCTCCTACGATCAGTACTTG.

V usage is TRBV12-3 or TRBV12-4 and J usage is TRBJ2-1, with a weak D call TRBD2 (6 bases). There are 14 residues in the CDR3. The ends were cut back, 5 bases at V and 14 bases at J, with 22 bases in the middle. This CDR3 is CASSPRDLQWGEFF. CDR3 in DNA: TGTGCCAGCAGTCCACGGGACCTCCAATGGGGGGAGTTCTTC.

This clonotype has only a few counts. The chain is built from TRBV20-1 and TRBJ2-7; D may be TRBD2 (6 bases). CDR1 and CDR2 (germline): DFQATT, SNEGSKA (reference sequence). V lost 3 bases and J lost 2, with 14 bases in between. The CDR3 loop spans 14 amino acids. CDR3 amino acids: CSASAGRTPYEQYF. In DNA, the CDR3 is TGCAGTGCTAGCGCGGGACGGACACCCTACGAGCAGTACTTC.

This clonotype was seen a handful of times. The V gene is TRBV5-1, the J gene TRBJ1-1; D call uncertain. CDR1 is SGHRS, CDR2 YFSETQ, per germline. The CDR3 spans 14 residues. Trimming shortened V by 4 bases and J by 0 bases, and 10 bases separated the two germline ends. CDR3 amino acids: CASSPSGLNTEAFF. The CDR3 nucleotides are TGCGCCAGCAGCCCCTCGGGGTTGAACACTGAAGCTTTCTTT.

This clonotype was seen more than once but under ten times. V gene TRBV12-3 or TRBV12-4 combines with J gene TRBJ2-7, with D hard to call. V was trimmed by 8 bases and J by 3 bases, leaving 14 bases between them. The CDR3 sequence is 13 residues long. This CDR3 reads CASRLGLVYEQYF. CDR3 nucleotide sequence: TGTGCCAGCCGCCTGGGATTAGTCTACGAGCAGTACTTC.

The DNA of the CDR3 is TGCAGCGTTGGTGATAGTGGAGGGGTCACAGATACGCAGTATTTT. Amino acids: CSVGDSGGVTDTQYF. The genes are TRBV29-1 and TRBJ2-3, with D perhaps matching TRBD2 (6 bases). CDR3 length: 15 residues. Trimming took off 4 bases at V and 2 bases at J, with 16 bases between the two ends. In germline, CDR1 is SQVTM, CDR2 ANQGSEA.

This clonotype has only a few counts. The chain has TRBV18 and TRBJ2-3; D gene ambiguous. Trimming pared 3 bases from V and 4 bases from J, leaving 11 bases between. This CDR3 region has 14 residues. Germline CDR1 reads KGHSH; CDR2 reads LQKENI. CDR3 in DNA: TGTGCCAGCTCACCTAATCCGGGTGCAGATACGCAGTATTTT. Protein sequence: CASSPNPGADTQYF.

CDR3 sequence reads: CASSLEAGSVTGELFF. In nucleotides, the CDR3 is TGCGCCAGCAGCTTGGAGGCGGGGAGCGTCACCGGGGAGCTGTTTTTT. The chain is built from TRBV5-1 and TRBJ2-2; TRBD2 is a possible D gene (6 bases). CDR3 length: 16 residues. Trimming cost V 0 bases and J 4 bases, with 13 bases left between them. From germline, CDR1 is SGHRS and CDR2 YFSETQ.

The rearrangement links TRBV24-1 to TRBJ1-5, with D perhaps TRBD1 (6 bases). V was cut by 12 bases and J by 3 bases, with 11 bases left in between. Germline V gives CDR1 KGHDR, CDR2 SFDVKD. The CDR3 totals 12 residues. The DNA for the CDR3 is TGTGCCGTACGACAGGACAATCAGCCCCAGCATTTT. It yields the protein CAVRQDNQPQHF.

This clonotype appeared a few times. The CDR3 region is CSVGGVLTYEQYF. The DNA for the CDR3 is TGCAGCGTGGGGGGGGTTTTGACCTACGAGCAGTACTTC. The chain is built from TRBV29-1 and TRBJ2-7; 7 nucleotides agree with TRBD2. Germline-derived CDR1 and CDR2 are SQVTM and ANQGSEA. CDR3 size: 13 residues. Losses at the gene ends were 6 bases for V and 2 bases for J; bases not matched to a gene: 7.

This clonotype was found a few times. This chain links TRBV16 with TRBJ1-4, with D unresolved. Trimming removed 4 bases at V and 8 bases at J, with 8 bases between. The CDR3 runs to 12 residues. The germline V gene has CDR1 KGHSY and CDR2 FQNENV. In DNA, the CDR3 is TGTGCCAGCAGCCCCCTTGGGGAAAAACTGTTTTTT. Protein product: CASSPLGEKLFF. Full variable domain (remainder filled in from reference TRBV16 and TRBJ1-4): GEEVAQTPKHLVRGEGQKAKLYCAPIKGHSYVFWYQQVLKNEFKFLISFQNENVFDETGMPKERFSAKCLPNSPCSLEIQATKLEDSAVYFCASSPLGEKLFFGSGTQLSVL.

This clonotype came up a few times. CDR3 region: CSVGDRVGGELFF. The CDR3 DNA sequence: TGCAGCGTTGGAGACAGGGTTGGCGGGGAGCTGTTTTTT. The chain joins TRBV29-1 to TRBJ2-2; 7 bases match TRBD1. V lost 4 bases and J lost 7; bases outside the gene matches: 6. This CDR3 region has 13 residues. Germline V gene sequence: CDR1 SQVTM, CDR2 ANQGSEA.

In this sample, this clonotype turned up a few times. This chain uses TRBV19 with TRBJ2-2; D call uncertain. The CDR3 spans 13 residues. The germline CDR1 and CDR2 sequences are LNHDA and SQIVND (reference sequence). Trimming left V 8 bases short and J 4 bases short, with 11 bases between. CDR3 protein: CASFRRPTGELFF. The DNA for the CDR3 is TGTGCCAGTTTTAGGAGACCCACCGGGGAGCTGTTTTTT.

This clonotype was counted between two and nine times. The chain carries TRBV5-1 and TRBJ2-3; 8 positions agree with TRBD1. Per the germline V gene, CDR1 is SGHRS and CDR2 is YFSETQ. The CDR3 is 15 amino acids. After removal of 0 bases from V and 5 bases from J, the junction contained 5 bases not matched to a gene. CDR3 sequence reads: CASSLADREGDTQYF. CDR3 coding DNA: TGCGCCAGCAGCTTGGCGGACAGGGAAGGAGATACGCAGTATTTT.

This clonotype was seen more than once but under ten times. The chain is built from TRBV7-6 and TRBJ2-3, with a possible D match to TRBD2 (6 bases). CDR1 and CDR2 from the germline V gene are SGHVS and FNYEAQ. The CDR3 is 15 amino acids. The V gene lost 5 bases and the J gene lost 3 bases, with 15 bases spanning the gap. The chain's CDR3 is CASSPLGAGTDTQYF. The CDR3 region has the DNA TGTGCCAGCAGCCCCCTCGGAGCGGGTACAGATACGCAGTATTTT.

The CDR3 reads CASSPSRVFTGELFF. In nucleotides, the CDR3 is TGTGCCAGCTCACCCTCAAGGGTGTTCACCGGGGAGCTGTTTTTT. This rearrangement joins TRBV18 to TRBJ2-2; D gene ambiguous. The CDR3 has 15 amino acids. Deletions cut 3 bases from V and 4 bases from J, with 12 bases between. Per germline, CDR1 KGHSH and CDR2 LQKENI.

The chain couples TRBV7-2 to TRBJ1-2; no definite D call. With 1 base removed from V and 6 bases from J, the gap between germline ends came to 12 bases. Looked up from germline, CDR1 is SGHTA and CDR2 is FQGNSA. This CDR3 is built from 14 residues. This CDR3 reads CASSLEGRAHGYTF. DNA of the CDR3: TGTGCCAGCAGCTTAGAGGGTAGGGCACATGGCTACACCTTC.

This clonotype was detected many times. The rearrangement uses TRBV4-3 and TRBJ2-2; a possible D gene is TRBD2 (6 bases). CDR1 is LGHNA, CDR2 YSLEER, per germline. The V end lost 4 bases, the J end lost 1 base, and 13 bases lay between the germline ends. The CDR3 sequence is 16 residues long. The CDR3 sequence: CASSPWASENTGELFF. In nucleotides, the CDR3 is TGCGCCAGCAGCCCCTGGGCTAGCGAGAACACCGGGGAGCTGTTTTTT.